This T cell receptor beta chain was retrieved from a study of CD8 T cells in ankylosing spondylitis. Study findings and constraints: Some of these motif variants have turned up before, in reports on reactive arthritis synovial fluid and blood. As reported, disease-linked clones showed significant enrichment in matched ankylosing spondylitis synovial fluid. Blood from ankylosing spondylitis patients appeared to carry a characteristic eight-variant TCR beta motif. The disease-linked clones had a CD8+ phenotype and low blood frequencies.

The V gene's germline CDR1 is MNHNS and CDR2 SASEGT. Losses at the gene ends were 6 bases for V and 4 bases for J; bases not matched to a gene: 6. This CDR3 is built from 14 residues. As to this clonotype: Its antigen is unidentified.

TCRdb recomputed calls from the 5' RACE reads with MiXCR, one row per CDR3 protein. The data hold approximately 540,000 distinct CDR3 sequences, with roughly 12% observed a single time. The genes are TRBV6-1 and TRBJ1-1; 9 positions match TRBD1. Sequenced input: blood, either unsorted or a sorted T cell fraction (not recorded which). This sequence was found in a male donor with ankylosing spondylitis. The CDR3, as DNA: TGTGCCAGCAGAAACAGGGGGCTGGGCACTGAAGCTTTCTTT. Translated, it gives CASRNRGLGTEAFF.